This passage covers 19 T cell receptor beta chains from one sample sequenced in a study of T cells after yellow fever vaccination. Each CDR3 protein is one row after TCRdb ran MiXCR on the 5' RACE reads. The profile shows about 320,000 distinct CDR3 sequences, about 6.6% of them singletons. The sequenced sample was PBMCs, obtained about 49 days after the first yellow fever vaccination. The receptors were gathered from a young man who received the YFV17D yellow fever vaccine.

A few counts support this clonotype. The chain carries TRBV5-1 and TRBJ2-5; 8 nucleotides align to TRBD2. The germline CDR1 and CDR2 sequences are SGHRS and YFSETQ. The CDR3 is made up of 15 amino acids. The V segment lost 4 bases and the J segment 3 bases; nucleotides outside the gene matches: 8. The CDR3 spells CASSAQGSGEETQYF. The DNA of the CDR3 is TGCGCCAGCAGCGCACAAGGTAGCGGGGAAGAGACCCAGTACTTC.

The gene calls are TRBV12-3 or TRBV12-4 and TRBJ1-1, with 7 bases matching TRBD1. Losses at the gene ends were 2 bases for V and 2 bases for J; bases not matched to a gene: 11. The length of the CDR3 is 17 residues. The CDR3 region has the DNA TGTGCCAGCAGTTTAAGCCCCCGGGGACAGTTAAACACTGAAGCTTTCTTT. This translates into CASSLSPRGQLNTEAFF.

The chain is built from TRBV19 and TRBJ2-1; tentative D call: TRBD1 (5 bases). The germline V and J ends were trimmed by 8 bases and 0 bases, with 14 bases remaining between them. Germline CDR1 is LNHDA and CDR2 is SQIVND (reference sequence). There are 15 residues in the CDR3. The CDR3 DNA follows: TGTGCCAGTGGGGCATGGGGTGGCTCCTACAATGAGCAGTTCTTC. This codes for CASGAWGGSYNEQFF.

This clonotype was picked up a small number of times. CDR3 in DNA: TGCGCCAGCAGCGGGGGACTAACTAGCACAGATACGCAGTATTTT. It encodes CASSGGLTSTDTQYF. The chain joins TRBV5-1 to TRBJ2-3, with 7 nucleotides matching TRBD2. This CDR3 has 15 residues. The ends lost 4 bases at V and 0 bases at J; junction bases unmatched: 5. Germline CDR1 and CDR2: SGHRS and YFSETQ.

The chain joins TRBV18 to TRBJ2-5; 9 bases are shared with TRBD2. CDR3 length: 14 amino acids. Germline lookup yields CDR1 KGHSH and CDR2 LQKENI. V lost 0 bases and J lost 4; bases outside the gene matches: 0. The CDR3 DNA reads TGTGCCAGCTCACCACCGGGACTAGCAGAGACCCAGTACTTC. This codes for CASSPPGLAETQYF.

V usage is TRBV5-1 and J usage is TRBJ1-3; D is ambiguous. Per the germline V gene, CDR1 is SGHRS and CDR2 is YFSETQ. Trimming pared 0 bases from V and 4 bases from J, leaving 14 bases between. The CDR3 runs to 16 residues. The CDR3: CASSLDVVGSGNTIYF. The CDR3 bases are TGCGCCAGCAGCTTGGACGTAGTGGGGTCCGGAAACACCATATATTTT.

J is TRBJ1-1 and V is TRBV4-2, with D perhaps matching TRBD1 (5 bases). Per germline, CDR1 LGHNA and CDR2 YNFKEQ. CDR3 length: 15 amino acids. The V end was cut by 6 bases, the J end by 1 base, with 15 bases between. The CDR3: CASSRMGGGNTEAFF. The CDR3, as DNA: TGTGCCAGCAGTCGTATGGGGGGGGGGAACACTGAAGCTTTCTTT.

The J gene is TRBJ2-7, the V gene TRBV6-2 or TRBV6-3; TRBD2 might be the D (6 bases). CDR1 is MNHEY and CDR2 is SVGEGT in the germline V gene. V lost 10 bases, J lost 0 bases, and 19 bases lay in between. The CDR3 covers 15 residues. The CDR3 coding sequence is TGTGCCACCAGGAGGGGACCATCGAGCTCCTACGAGCAGTACGTC. Amino acids: CATRRGPSSSYEQYV.

The chain combines TRBV9 with TRBJ1-1; D is uncertain. Trimming pared 4 bases from V and 6 bases from J, leaving 13 bases between. Per the germline V gene, CDR1 is SGDLS and CDR2 is YYNGEE. The CDR3 sequence is 13 residues long. The CDR3 DNA sequence: TGTGCCAGCAGCTCAGCGGGGTTGTCTGAAGCTTTCTTT. Amino acids: CASSSAGLSEAFF.

The chain recombines TRBV4-2 with TRBJ2-7; 12 nucleotides align to TRBD1. Germline-derived CDR1 and CDR2 are LGHNA and YNFKEQ. The CDR3 has 17 amino acids. Trimming cost V 3 bases and J 4 bases; bases outside gene matches: 10. CDR3 DNA sequence: TGTGCCAGCAGCCAGGAATCCCCGGGACAGGGGGCTTACGAGCAGTACTTC. Protein: CASSQESPGQGAYEQYF.

This clonotype was counted only a few times. The chain uses TRBV20-1 and TRBJ2-7; D might be TRBD2 (6 bases). The V end was cut by 6 bases, the J end by 4 bases, with 22 bases between. The CDR3 has 15 residues. Germline V lookup: CDR1 DFQATT, CDR2 SNEGSKA (reference sequence). The CDR3 region is CSASRSHAGSYEQYV. As DNA, the CDR3 is TGCAGTGCATCCCGTTCGCATGCGGGGTCTTACGAGCAGTACGTC.

There are many counts of this clonotype. This sequence joins TRBV5-1 and TRBJ2-2; TRBD1 aligns across 7 bases. The CDR3 is 16 amino acids. Germline V gives CDR1 SGHRS, CDR2 YFSETQ. V shed 0 bases, J shed 6 bases, and the junction held 8 bases outside the gene matches. The CDR3 spells CASSLAPGGNSGELFF. The CDR3 DNA reads TGCGCCAGCAGCTTGGCCCCAGGGGGAAATTCCGGGGAGCTGTTTTTT.

In its sample, this clonotype was seen a few times. The V call is TRBV20-1, the J call TRBJ2-1; the D is unclear. V lost 3 bases and J lost 8, with 11 bases in between. This CDR3 comprises 12 residues. Germline assignment: CDR1 DFQATT and CDR2 SNEGSKA (reference sequence). DNA of the CDR3: TGCAGTGCTAGGCCAGGATTCGATGAGCAGTTCTTC. Translation gives CSARPGFDEQFF.

This clonotype was counted between two and nine times. V is TRBV15 and J is TRBJ2-1; D ambiguous. The length of the CDR3 is 16 residues. Trimming left V 0 bases short and J 4 bases short, with 13 bases between. Germline-derived CDR1 and CDR2 are LNHNV and YYDKDF (reference sequence). CDR3 DNA sequence: TGTGCCACCAGCAGAGATCCCCAGACGGTGTACAATGAGCAGTTCTTC. As protein: CATSRDPQTVYNEQFF.

The chain uses TRBV29-1 and TRBJ1-1, with D hard to call. This CDR3 comprises 8 residues. Germline CDR1 is SQVTM and CDR2 is ANQGSEA. V shed 5 bases and J shed 5 bases, with 0 bases lying between them. The CDR3 bases are TGCAGCGTTACTGAAGCTTTCTTT. Protein sequence: CSVTEAFF. Complete variable domain (other parts from reference TRBV29-1 and TRBJ1-1): SAVISQKPSRDICQRGTSLTIQCQVDSQVTMMFWYRQQPGQSLTLIATANQGSEATYESGFVIDKFPISRPNLTFSTLTVSNMSPEDSSIYLCSVTEAFFGQGTRLTVV.

This clonotype showed up just a few times. The chain has TRBV10-3 and TRBJ2-4, with TRBD2 matching 8 bases. The trim removed 8 bases at V and 1 base at J, leaving 7 bases unmatched. Germline loops: CDR1 ENHRY, CDR2 SYGVKD. The CDR3 has 15 residues. CDR3: CAIGAGGEAKNIQYF. In DNA form, the CDR3 reads TGTGCCATCGGGGCGGGGGGTGAGGCCAAAAACATTCAGTACTTC.

This clonotype was detected a few times. The chain recombines TRBV7-2 with TRBJ1-5; possibly TRBD1 for D (6 bases). CDR3 length equals 16 residues. V was trimmed by 3 bases and J by 0 bases, leaving 12 bases between them. The germline gives CDR1 SGHTA, CDR2 FQGNSA. CDR3 amino acids: CASSFGGGRSNQPQHF. CDR3 bases: TGTGCCAGCAGCTTCGGAGGGGGGCGTAGCAATCAGCCCCAGCATTTT.

The J gene is TRBJ2-5, the V gene TRBV3-1; either TRBD1 or TRBD2 may fit D (5 bases each). The CDR3 has 14 amino acids. Germline loops: CDR1 LGHDT, CDR2 YNNKEL (reference sequence). Trimming left V 4 bases short and J 5 bases short, with 14 bases between. The CDR3: CASSPRDLGETQYF. The CDR3 nucleotides read TGTGCCAGCAGCCCCCGGGACCTCGGGGAGACCCAGTACTTC.

This clonotype was detected only a few times. The chain carries TRBV3-1 and TRBJ2-1; perhaps TRBD2 as D (5 bases). The CDR3 is made up of 13 amino acids. Germline-derived CDR1 and CDR2 are LGHDT and YNNKEL (reference sequence). The germline V and J ends were trimmed by 3 bases and 5 bases, with 8 bases remaining between them. CDR3 DNA sequence: TGTGCCAGCAGCCAGTGGGAGCACAATGAGCAGTTCTTC. It is translated as CASSQWEHNEQFF.